Listed below are T cell receptor beta chains from one sample, sequenced in a study of technical replicates of blood from a handful of donors. Libraries were prepared by immunoSEQ multiplex PCR; TCRdb keeps only in-frame clonotypes and omits some of them. The table has approximately 77,000 clones, 85% to 95% seen once; the top ten hold about 0.35%. Sequenced sample: T cells isolated from PBMCs. Source of these receptors: a human donor in good health. Both conserved end residues are part of each CDR3. A D gene is named only where the DNA matches it firmly. The size entry is marked missing in some rows and otherwise reads once, few, many or a size class.

V gene	D gene	clone size	J gene	CDR3 DNA	CDR3 protein
TRBV19	TRBD1	-	TRBJ1-2	TGTGCCAGTAGTATAGGTCTTTGGGCAGGGGGCGACTATGGCTACACCTTC	CASSIGLWAGGDYGYTF
TRBV29-1	TRBD1	-	TRBJ2-1	TGCAGCGTTGAGAATATAAGGACAGGCAGCGATGAGCAGTTCTTC	CSVENIRTGSDEQFF
TRBV18	-	once	TRBJ1-1	TGTGCCAGCGCGGGAGGCACTGAAGCTTTCTTT	CASAGGTEAFF
TRBV5-8	-	-	TRBJ1-1	TGTGCCAGCAGCCCGTTAACAGGGCTCGGGGCTTTCTTT	CASSPLTGLGAFF
TRBV7-8	TRBD2	once	TRBJ2-5	TGTGCCAGCAGCCCTTCGGGACTAGCGGGCGACCAAGAGACCCAGTACTTC	CASSPSGLAGDQETQYF
TRBV18	-	-	TRBJ1-1	TGTGCCAGCTCCCCTCGGGGAGACGATGCCACTGAAGCTTTCTTT	CASSPRGDDATEAFF
TRBV10-3	TRBD1	-	TRBJ1-4	TGTGCCATCAGTGATGGGACAGGGGCTTATGAAAAACTGTTTTTT	CAISDGTGAYEKLFF
TRBV7-3	-	-	TRBJ2-7	TGTGCCAGCAGTGAAAACGGAGGAGGGCTCTACGAGCAGTACTTC	CASSENGGGLYEQYF
TRBV29-1	TRBD2	-	TRBJ2-1	TGCAGCGTTGCCGGGACTAGCGGGAGCCCACAGTTCTTC	CSVAGTSGSPQFF
TRBV28	TRBD2	-	TRBJ2-5	TGTGCCAGCAGCTCCGGGACTAGCGGGAATGAAGAGACCCAGTACTTC	CASSSGTSGNEETQYF
TRBV15	TRBD2	-	TRBJ2-4	TGTGCCACCAGCACCACTAGCGGGAGCCTGGAAAACATTCAGTACTTC	CATSTTSGSLENIQYF
TRBV30	-	-	TRBJ1-2	TGTGCCTGGAGTGATATCCCGGGAGTTTCAACCTTC	CAWSDIPGVSTF
TRBV10-3	-	-	TRBJ2-6	TGTGCCATCAGTGAGTCCGTCTCCTCTGGGGCCAACGTCCTGACTTTC	CAISESVSSGANVLTF
TRBV6-1	-	-	TRBJ1-2	TGTGCCAGCAGTGAAGTGTTCGGGGAGAACTATGGCTACACCTTC	CASSEVFGENYGYTF
TRBV11-3	TRBD2	-	TRBJ2-4	TGTGCCAGCAGCGGTCGGGAGGGGGAAAACATTCAGTACTTC	CASSGREGENIQYF
TRBV18	-	-	TRBJ1-1	TGTGCCAGCTCACGCGAGGAGGACACTGAAGCTTTCTTT	CASSREEDTEAFF
TRBV5-4	TRBD1	-	TRBJ2-2	TGTGCCAGCAGCCGCTCGGACAGGGTCGCCGGGGAGCTGTTTTTT	CASSRSDRVAGELFF
TRBV10-3	-	once	TRBJ1-2	TGTGCCATCAGTAACCACACAGGCTACACCTTC	CAISNHTGYTF
TRBV7-3	-	once	TRBJ2-1	TGTGCCAGCAGCCTGTTGGGCGGGACCTACAATGAGCAGTTCTTC	CASSLLGGTYNEQFF
TRBV7-3	TRBD2	-	TRBJ2-1	TGTGCCAGCACCCCAGCGGGAGGTTTCGATGAGCAGTTCTTC	CASTPAGGFDEQFF